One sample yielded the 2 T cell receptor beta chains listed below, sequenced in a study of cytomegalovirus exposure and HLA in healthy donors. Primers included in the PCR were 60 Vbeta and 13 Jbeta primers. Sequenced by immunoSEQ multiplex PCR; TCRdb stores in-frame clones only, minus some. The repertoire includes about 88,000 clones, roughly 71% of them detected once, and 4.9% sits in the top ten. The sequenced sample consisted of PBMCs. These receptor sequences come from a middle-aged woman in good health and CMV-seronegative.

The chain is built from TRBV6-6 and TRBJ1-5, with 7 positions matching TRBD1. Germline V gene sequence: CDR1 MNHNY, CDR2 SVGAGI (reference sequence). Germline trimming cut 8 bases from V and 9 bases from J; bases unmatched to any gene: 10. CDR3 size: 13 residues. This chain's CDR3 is CASGGTERRPQHF. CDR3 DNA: TGTGCCAGCGGGGGGACAGAACGGCGGCCCCAGCATTTT.

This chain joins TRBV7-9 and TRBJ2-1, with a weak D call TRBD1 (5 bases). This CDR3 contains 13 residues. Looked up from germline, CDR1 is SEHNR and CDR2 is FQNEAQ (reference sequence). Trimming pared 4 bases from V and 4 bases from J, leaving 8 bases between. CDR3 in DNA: TGTGCCAGCAGCTCACGACAGTACAATGAGCAGTTCTTC. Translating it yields CASSSRQYNEQFF.